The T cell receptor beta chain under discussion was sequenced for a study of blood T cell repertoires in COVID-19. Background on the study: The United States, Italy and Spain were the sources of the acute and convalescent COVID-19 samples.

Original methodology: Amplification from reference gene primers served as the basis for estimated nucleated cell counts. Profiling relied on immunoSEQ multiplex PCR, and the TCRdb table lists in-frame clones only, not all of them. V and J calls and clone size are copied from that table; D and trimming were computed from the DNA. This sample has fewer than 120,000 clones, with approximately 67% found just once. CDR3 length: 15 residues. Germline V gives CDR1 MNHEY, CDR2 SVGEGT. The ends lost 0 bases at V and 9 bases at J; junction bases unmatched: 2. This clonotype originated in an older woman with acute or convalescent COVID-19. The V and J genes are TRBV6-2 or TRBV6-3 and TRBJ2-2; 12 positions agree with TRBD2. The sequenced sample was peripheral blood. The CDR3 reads CASSYSTSGGRELFF. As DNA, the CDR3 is TGTGCCAGCAGTTACTCGACTAGCGGGGGAAGGGAGCTGTTTTTT.